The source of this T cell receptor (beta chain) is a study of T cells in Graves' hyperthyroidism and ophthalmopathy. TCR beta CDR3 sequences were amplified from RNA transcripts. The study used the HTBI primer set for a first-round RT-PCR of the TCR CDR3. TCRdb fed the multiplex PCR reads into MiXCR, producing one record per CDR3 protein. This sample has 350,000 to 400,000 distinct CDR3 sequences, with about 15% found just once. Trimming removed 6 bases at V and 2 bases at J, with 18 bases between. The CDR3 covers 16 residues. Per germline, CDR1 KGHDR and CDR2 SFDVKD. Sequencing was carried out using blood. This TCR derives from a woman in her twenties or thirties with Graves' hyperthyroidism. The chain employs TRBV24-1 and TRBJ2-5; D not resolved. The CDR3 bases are TGTGCCACCAGTTCCGTCCTGACACCATTTCAAGAGACCCAGTACTTC. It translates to CATSSVLTPFQETQYF.